A single sample is the source of the 27 T cell receptor beta chains below, sequenced in a study of Graves' ophthalmopathy and Graves' hyperthyroidism. RNA transcripts were the source from which TCR beta CDR3 regions were amplified. Scientists carried out first-round RT-PCR using HTBI primers and then a second-round multiplex PCR. TCRdb reanalysed the multiplex PCR reads using MiXCR and keeps one entry per CDR3 protein. The table lists over 650,000 distinct CDR3 sequences, roughly 41% of them singletons, with around 3% in the top ten. The sequencing sample was made of peripheral blood. These receptors were obtained from an adult man with Graves' ophthalmopathy.

With respect to this clonotype: Mismatch with germline at one junction end may stem from a read error. The chain recombines TRBV19 with TRBJ2-5; tentative D call: TRBD1 (6 bases). The CDR3 contains 13 residues. Germline V CDR1 and CDR2: LNHDA, SQIVND (reference sequence). The CDR3 region has the DNA TGTGCCAGTAATATACCCAGGGGAGAGACCCAGTACTTC. The encoded protein is CASNIPRGETQYF.

The V and J genes are TRBV7-8 and TRBJ1-6; 9 bases are shared with TRBD1. This CDR3 spans 15 amino acids. The germline V gene has CDR1 SGHVS and CDR2 FQNEAQ. After removal of 5 bases from V and 8 bases from J, the junction contained 7 bases not matched to a gene. DNA of the CDR3: TGTGCCAGCAGCGCCTACGGGACAGGGTATTCACCCCTCCACTTT. It codes for CASSAYGTGYSPLHF.

The chain joins TRBV15 to TRBJ2-5, with 8 bases that match TRBD2. Germline V CDR1 and CDR2: LNHNV, YYDKDF (reference sequence). V lost 7 bases and J lost 5; bases outside the gene matches: 12. This CDR3 contains 15 residues. The CDR3, as DNA: TGTGCCACCAACCCGGGGGGGGGGCGCCTTGAGACCCAGTACTTC. It codes for CATNPGGGRLETQYF.

This clonotype was observed at least ten times. This chain connects TRBV4-3 to TRBJ2-6, with D possibly matching TRBD2 (6 bases). There are 18 residues in the CDR3. Looked up from germline, CDR1 is LGHNA and CDR2 is YSLEER. Trimming pared 4 bases from V and 0 bases from J, leaving 16 bases between. The CDR3 protein is CASSPNWEASSGANVLTF. Written as DNA, the CDR3 is TGCGCCAGCAGCCCAAACTGGGAGGCTAGCTCTGGGGCCAACGTCCTGACTTTC.

This clonotype turned up a few times. V is TRBV6-5 and J is TRBJ2-7, with no clear D. The CDR3 is 14 residues long. CDR1 MNHEY and CDR2 SVGAGI come from the germline V gene. Trimming removed 6 bases at V and 3 bases at J, with 15 bases between. The chain's CDR3 is CASSLPGPIYEQYF. In nucleotides, the CDR3 is TGTGCCAGCAGCCTCCCCGGACCGATCTACGAGCAGTACTTC.

The V and J genes are TRBV10-3 and TRBJ2-5, with 10 bases identical to TRBD1. The V gene's germline CDR1 is ENHRY and CDR2 SYGVKD. There are 13 residues in the CDR3. The trim removed 9 bases at V and 7 bases at J, leaving 8 bases unmatched. CDR3 residues: CAITERTGGTQYF. Here the CDR3 DNA reads TGTGCCATTACCGAAAGGACAGGGGGGACCCAGTACTTC.

This clonotype has just a few counts. V gene TRBV11-2 combines with J gene TRBJ2-5; D may be TRBD2 (5 bases). Trimming removed 5 bases from V and 5 bases from J, with 12 bases in between. The CDR3 consists of 13 residues. The germline V gene has CDR1 SGHAT and CDR2 FQNNGV. Written as DNA, the CDR3 is TGTGCCAGCAGCCAAGACTATGCGGAGACCCAGTACTTC. Translating gives CASSQDYAETQYF.

Turning to this clonotype: With a much larger clone just one base away, this may be a read error. The V and J genes are TRBV15 and TRBJ2-7, with 7 bases identical to TRBD1. Per germline, CDR1 LNHNV and CDR2 YYDKDF (reference sequence). The CDR3 consists of 14 residues. V was clipped by 8 bases and J by 0 bases; unmatched bases: 7. The CDR3 region is CATALGDSSYEQYF. CDR3 DNA: TGTGCCACCGCCCTCGGGGACAGCTCCTACGAGCAGTACTTC. Filled out from reference TRBV15 and TRBJ2-7, the complete variable domain reads DAMVIQNPRYQVTQFGKPVTLSCSQTLNHNVMYWYQQKSSQAPKLLFHYYDKDFNNEADTPDNFQSRRPNTSFCFLDIRSPGLGDTAMYLCATALGDSSYEQYFGPGTRLTVT.

This clonotype was counted many times. J is TRBJ1-6 and V is TRBV19; 7 bases are shared with TRBD1. CDR1 and CDR2 from the germline V gene are LNHDA and SQIVND (reference sequence). V shed 1 base, J shed 7 bases, and the junction held 10 bases outside the gene matches. This CDR3 is built from 17 residues. Here the CDR3 DNA reads TGTGCCAGTAGTATAGTCAGGTCGGCAGGGGGGAATTCACCCCTCCACTTT. Amino acid sequence: CASSIVRSAGGNSPLHF.

The chain recombines TRBV2 with TRBJ1-4; TRBD1 aligns across 7 bases. The CDR3 covers 15 residues. V lost 7 bases and J lost 6; bases outside the gene matches: 11. Germline CDR1 SNHLY, CDR2 FYNNEI. CDR3 sequence reads: CASTIGGLIYEKLFF. The CDR3 DNA follows: TGTGCCAGCACTATAGGGGGCCTTATTTATGAAAAACTGTTTTTT.

The chain links TRBV7-2 to TRBJ1-1; 8 bases align to TRBD1. The CDR3 is 13 residues long. V shed 5 bases and J 5 bases; nucleotides not matched to a gene: 4. CDR1 SGHTA and CDR2 FQGNSA come from the germline V gene. Here the CDR3 DNA reads TGTGCCAGCAGCGGACGACAGGGGACTGAAGCTTTCTTT. The encoded protein is CASSGRQGTEAFF.

This clonotype was found many times. The rearrangement joins TRBV29-1 to TRBJ1-2, with D maybe TRBD1 (6 bases). V was shortened by 4 bases and J by 8 bases, with 20 bases between the two germline ends. CDR1 and CDR2 (germline): SQVTM, ANQGSEA. This CDR3 is built from 14 residues. The CDR3 spells CSVGNPTGIRGYTF. CDR3 DNA: TGCAGCGTTGGGAACCCAACAGGGATTCGAGGCTACACCTTC.

The rearrangement joins TRBV4-3 to TRBJ2-7; tentative D call: TRBD1 (6 bases). The germline V and J ends were trimmed by 0 bases and 5 bases, with 17 bases remaining between them. This CDR3 contains 16 residues. CDR1 LGHNA and CDR2 YSLEER come from the germline V gene. CDR3 DNA: TGCGCCAGCAGCCAAGAGAGTAGGCAGGGGCGGAACGAGCAGTACTTC. Encoded protein: CASSQESRQGRNEQYF.

This clonotype was seen only a few times. The chain links TRBV20-1 to TRBJ1-5; the D gene is possibly TRBD1 (5 bases). The V end was cut by 6 bases, the J end by 0 bases, with 18 bases between. CDR1 is DFQATT, CDR2 SNEGSKA, per germline (reference sequence). The CDR3 contains 16 residues. The CDR3 is CSATVPGIYSNQPQHF. The CDR3 nucleotides read TGCAGTGCCACGGTTCCAGGGATCTATAGCAATCAGCCCCAGCATTTT.

This clonotype occurred many times. V and J are TRBV29-1 and TRBJ1-6; D remains unclear. Per germline, CDR1 SQVTM and CDR2 ANQGSEA. Trimming took off 7 bases at V and 4 bases at J, with 11 bases between the two ends. The CDR3 runs 13 residues. CDR3 nucleotide sequence: TGCAGCGCCACTACTGATTATAATTCACCCCTCCACTTT. Amino acids: CSATTDYNSPLHF.

Regarding this clonotype: A read error may explain this, as a much larger clone is one base away. The genes are TRBV7-9 and TRBJ1-1; perhaps TRBD1 as D (5 bases). The CDR3 loop spans 16 amino acids. Trimming shortened V by 5 bases and J by 4 bases, and 20 bases separated the two germline ends. Germline-derived CDR1 and CDR2 are SEHNR and FQNEAQ (reference sequence). Here the CDR3 reads CASSHRKGQTSTEAFF. The CDR3 nucleotides are TGTGCCAGCAGCCACCGCAAGGGGCAGACGAGCACTGAAGCTTTCTTT.

This chain joins TRBV7-2 and TRBJ2-2, with 7 bases lining up with TRBD2. There are 14 residues in the CDR3. Germline CDR1 reads SGHTA; CDR2 reads FQGNSA. The trim removed 11 bases at V and 3 bases at J, leaving 9 bases unmatched. CDR3 loop: CAVTSSQYTGELFF. The CDR3 nucleotides read TGTGCCGTGACTAGCAGTCAGTACACCGGGGAGCTGTTTTTT.

The V and J genes are TRBV6-2 or TRBV6-3 and TRBJ2-2, with D tentatively TRBD2 (5 bases). This CDR3 contains 14 residues. Germline V gene data show CDR1 as MNHEY and CDR2 as SVGEGT. V gave up 5 bases and J gave up 7 bases, with 14 bases separating them. The CDR3 DNA is TGTGCCAGCAGTGCGAAACTAGTTCACGGGGAGCTGTTTTTT. This translates into CASSAKLVHGELFF.

V usage is TRBV7-2 and J usage is TRBJ1-1; D is unclear. The CDR3 is 14 residues long. V was shortened by 5 bases and J by 1 base, with 11 bases between the two germline ends. The germline V gene has CDR1 SGHTA and CDR2 FQGNSA. The CDR3 DNA reads as TGTGCCAGCAGCCCCAAGGGTGGGAACACTGAAGCTTTCTTT. Residues: CASSPKGGNTEAFF.

About this clonotype itself: Germline is not matched at one junction end, which may reflect a read error. The chain couples TRBV7-2 to TRBJ2-6, with D unresolved. Per the germline V gene, CDR1 is SGHTA and CDR2 is FQGNSA. This CDR3 has 16 amino acids. CDR3 nucleotides: TGCGCCAGCAGCCAAGATTCCCACTCTGGGGCCAACGTCCTGACTTTC. Encoded protein: CASSQDSHSGANVLTF.

This clonotype was observed at least ten times. The rearrangement joins TRBV2 to TRBJ1-1, with D perhaps TRBD1 (6 bases). Deletions cut 6 bases from V and 7 bases from J, with 21 bases between. This CDR3 is 15 amino acids long. The germline V gene encodes CDR1 SNHLY and CDR2 FYNNEI. The CDR3 is CASSSGEGGAGEAFF. The CDR3 DNA reads as TGTGCCAGCAGCAGTGGAGAGGGGGGCGCGGGTGAAGCTTTCTTT.

This chain connects TRBV10-3 to TRBJ1-1, with unresolved D. V gave up 10 bases and J gave up 0 bases, with 18 bases separating them. Looked up from germline, CDR1 is ENHRY and CDR2 is SYGVKD. The CDR3 has 15 amino acids. CDR3 DNA sequence: TGTGCCAGCTCACCACCCCTCAACCTGAACACTGAAGCTTTCTTT. Translating gives CASSPPLNLNTEAFF.

This clonotype was counted ten times or more. The chain recombines TRBV13 with TRBJ2-6, with D possibly being TRBD2 (6 bases). V lost 2 bases and J lost 2, with 13 bases in between. The germline V gene has CDR1 PRHDT and CDR2 FYEKMQ (reference sequence). The CDR3 runs to 17 residues. The CDR3 bases are TGTGCCAGCAGCTTAACTAGCTTCGGTCCTGGGGCCAACGTCCTGACTTTC. Translated, it gives CASSLTSFGPGANVLTF.

The chain is built from TRBV14 and TRBJ2-7, with D unresolved. In germline, CDR1 is SGHDN, CDR2 FVKESK. The CDR3 consists of 16 residues. The V and J ends lost 0 bases and 6 bases respectively, with 18 bases between them. CDR3 sequence reads: CASSQDSRQDGGEQYF. CDR3 DNA sequence: TGTGCCAGCAGCCAAGATAGCCGGCAGGATGGTGGCGAGCAGTACTTC.

The rearrangement joins TRBV16 to TRBJ1-4; 7 positions agree with TRBD1. The CDR3 has 14 amino acids. The V segment lost 5 bases and the J segment 5 bases; nucleotides outside the gene matches: 5. Germline loops: CDR1 KGHSY, CDR2 FQNENV. CDR3 coding DNA: TGTGCCAGCAGCGACAGGGTTTCGAATGAAAAACTGTTTTTT. It specifies CASSDRVSNEKLFF.

As concerns this clonotype: Sequence at one end of the junction differs from germline and may be a read error. The chain couples TRBV7-8 to TRBJ2-2; the match to TRBD1 covers 12 bases. Germline loops: CDR1 SGHVS, CDR2 FQNEAQ. The CDR3 sequence is 19 residues long. CDR3 in amino acids: CAGSSGTGGWRARSGELFF. The CDR3, as DNA: TGTGCCGGCAGCTCCGGGACAGGGGGCTGGAGGGCCCGTTCCGGGGAGCTGTTTTTT.

The genes are TRBV9 and TRBJ1-2, with D unresolved. Trimming removed 7 bases from V and 12 bases from J, with 16 bases in between. The CDR3 sequence is 11 residues long. CDR1 and CDR2 from the germline V gene are SGDLS and YYNGEE. The CDR3: CASGREEVHTF. The CDR3 DNA follows: TGTGCCAGCGGGAGGGAGGAGGTTCACACCTTC.